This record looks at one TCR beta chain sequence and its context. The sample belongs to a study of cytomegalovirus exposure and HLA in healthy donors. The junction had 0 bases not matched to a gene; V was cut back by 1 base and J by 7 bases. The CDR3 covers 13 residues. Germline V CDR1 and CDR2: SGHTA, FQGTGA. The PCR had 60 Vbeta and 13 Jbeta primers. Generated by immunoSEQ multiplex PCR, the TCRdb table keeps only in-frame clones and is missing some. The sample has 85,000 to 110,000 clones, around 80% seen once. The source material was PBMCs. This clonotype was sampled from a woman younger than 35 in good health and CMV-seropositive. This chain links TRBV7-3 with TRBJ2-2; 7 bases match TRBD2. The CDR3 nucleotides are TGTGCCAGCAGCTTAATAGCGGGCGGGGAGCTGTTTTTT. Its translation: CASSLIAGGELFF.